A single sample gave rise to the 22 T cell receptor beta chains below, sequenced in a study of T-cell memory formation after mild COVID-19. In TCRdb, the 5' RACE reads were re-called with MiXCR into one record per CDR3 protein. The repertoire holds around 410,000 distinct CDR3 sequences, with 20% to 30% as singletons. Sequenced input: PBMCs or a T cell subset sorted from them (not recorded which). The receptors derive from an adult woman who had mild COVID-19 (a few samples of this study predate the infection). Cell type and time point are not known.

V and J are TRBV12-3 or TRBV12-4 and TRBJ2-7, with D perhaps matching TRBD2 (6 bases). V lost 3 bases to trimming and J lost 3 bases, with 12 bases between them. The CDR3 is 14 residues long. The DNA of the CDR3 is TGTGCCAGCAGTTTCGGAGGGATATACTACGAGCAGTACTTC. It codes for CASSFGGIYYEQYF.

The chain recombines TRBV7-3 with TRBJ2-1, with 12 bases fitting TRBD2. The CDR3 totals 17 residues. The V gene end was trimmed by 5 bases and the J gene end by 2 bases; junction bases not matched to a gene: 7. Germline V gene sequence: CDR1 SGHTA, CDR2 FQGTGA. In DNA, the CDR3 is TGTGCCAGCAGCAGACTACCTAGCGGGGGGGCCTACAATGAGCAGTTCTTC. It codes for CASSRLPSGGAYNEQFF.

This clonotype was observed a handful of times. V gene TRBV12-3 or TRBV12-4 combines with J gene TRBJ1-3; D may be TRBD1 (6 bases). The V end lost 6 bases, the J end lost 6 bases, and 18 bases lay between the germline ends. CDR3 length: 15 residues. The CDR3 sequence is CASSPGSGAQNTIYF. The DNA for the CDR3 is TGTGCCAGCAGCCCAGGATCGGGGGCGCAAAACACCATATATTTT.

The CDR3 nucleotides are TGTGCCAGCATCCCCAACAAGGGGGGCCCGAATTCACCCCTCCACTTT. It is translated as CASIPNKGGPNSPLHF. The chain uses TRBV6-1 and TRBJ1-6, with D maybe TRBD1 (6 bases). Germline V gives CDR1 MNHNS, CDR2 SASEGT. The CDR3 length is 16 residues. V lost 7 bases and J lost 7, with 20 bases in between.

The V and J genes are TRBV7-3 and TRBJ2-2, with D unclear. This CDR3 region has 13 residues. The ends were cut back, 6 bases at V and 7 bases at J, with 12 bases in the middle. Germline CDR1 is SGHTA and CDR2 is FQGTGA. The DNA of the CDR3 is TGTGCCAGCAGTTTGAATGCCAACGGGGAGCTGTTTTTT. Translation gives CASSLNANGELFF.

The chain links TRBV20-1 to TRBJ2-7; D unclear. CDR1 is DFQATT and CDR2 is SNEGSKA in the germline V gene (reference sequence). This CDR3 comprises 14 residues. The V and J ends lost 1 base and 2 bases respectively, with 12 bases between them. CDR3 in DNA: TGCAGTGCTAGAGCCCGACGGCCTCCCTACGAGCAGTACTTC. Translation: CSARARRPPYEQYF.

The chain carries TRBV7-3 and TRBJ2-1; D is uncertain. The CDR3 is 13 residues long. Germline V lookup: CDR1 SGHTA, CDR2 FQGTGA. V was shortened by 5 bases and J by 9 bases, with 14 bases between the two germline ends. The CDR3 region is CASSPDSSSEQFF. The CDR3 DNA follows: TGTGCCAGCAGCCCCGATTCGTCCAGTGAGCAGTTCTTC.

This clonotype was picked up a small number of times. The V and J genes are TRBV30 and TRBJ2-1; 11 bases map to TRBD2. The germline CDR1 and CDR2 sequences are GTSNPN and SVGIG (reference sequence). This CDR3 comprises 16 residues. Unmatched junction bases numbered 7, after V lost 2 bases and J lost 4 bases. CDR3: CAWSLPGLAEYNEQFF. The CDR3 region has the DNA TGTGCCTGGAGTCTCCCGGGACTAGCGGAGTACAATGAGCAGTTCTTC. The full variable domain, with the rest looked up from reference TRBV30 and TRBJ2-1, is SQTIHQWPATLVQPVGSPLSLECTVEGTSNPNLYWYRQAAGRGLQLLFYSVGIGQISSEVPQNLSASRPQDRQFILSSKKLLLSDSGFYLCAWSLPGLAEYNEQFFGPGTRLTVL.

This rearrangement joins TRBV20-1 to TRBJ1-2; D not resolved. This CDR3 has 13 residues. V lost 3 bases and J lost 4, with 12 bases in between. Germline V gene lookup returns CDR1 DFQATT and CDR2 SNEGSKA (reference sequence). CDR3 in DNA: TGCAGTGCTAGGGCCCCGGAAGGCTATGGCTACACCTTC. It translates to CSARAPEGYGYTF.

The V gene is TRBV29-1, the J gene TRBJ2-3, with D unclear. Germline CDR1 SQVTM, CDR2 ANQGSEA. The CDR3 extends over 12 amino acids. Trimming stripped 2 bases from V and 2 bases from J, with 5 bases between. In nucleotides, the CDR3 is TGCAGCGTTGAACTCGACACAGATACGCAGTATTTT. Amino acids: CSVELDTDTQYF.

The V and J genes are TRBV18 and TRBJ1-5; D is unclear. From germline, CDR1 is KGHSH and CDR2 LQKENI. V was pared by 3 bases and J by 5 bases, with 8 bases between. This CDR3 has 13 amino acids. The CDR3 sequence is CASSPARDQPQHF. Here the CDR3 DNA reads TGTGCCAGCTCACCGGCACGAGATCAGCCCCAGCATTTT.

The sample holds many counts of this clonotype. The rearrangement joins TRBV9 to TRBJ2-2; 7 nucleotides line up with TRBD1. CDR3 length equals 13 residues. The J segment lost 7 bases and the V segment lost 1 base, leaving 1 base of the junction unmatched. In germline, CDR1 is SGDLS, CDR2 YYNGEE. CDR3 nucleotides: TGTGCCAGCAGCGTACGGGACAGCGGGGAGCTGTTTTTT. Encoded protein: CASSVRDSGELFF.

This clonotype was seen only a few times. The chain employs TRBV20-1 and TRBJ2-7, with 10 nucleotides matching TRBD1. The CDR3 is 13 residues long. Looked up from germline, CDR1 is DFQATT and CDR2 is SNEGSKA (reference sequence). The V and J ends lost 5 bases and 4 bases, in that order; junction bases with no gene match: 5. CDR3 protein: CSAQRDRGYEQYF. The CDR3 DNA reads as TGCAGTGCTCAGCGGGACAGGGGTTACGAGCAGTACTTC.

V usage is TRBV27 and J usage is TRBJ2-7; 10 bases are shared with TRBD2. The junction had 5 bases not matched to a gene; V was cut back by 2 bases and J by 4 bases. This CDR3 has 15 amino acids. CDR1 is MNHEY and CDR2 is SMNVEV in the germline V gene (reference sequence). The CDR3 sequence: CASSLQRGGSYEQYF. In DNA, the CDR3 is TGTGCCAGCAGTTTACAGCGGGGGGGCTCTTACGAGCAGTACTTC.

The gene calls are TRBV12-3 or TRBV12-4 and TRBJ2-1; perhaps TRBD2 as D (5 bases). The CDR3 is 13 residues long. V gave up 10 bases and J gave up 4 bases, with 14 bases separating them. The CDR3 region has the DNA TGTGCCACAGGCCTGGGGAGATACAATGAGCAGTTCTTC. Translated: CATGLGRYNEQFF.

The V and J genes are TRBV5-1 and TRBJ2-1; 7 bases line up with TRBD1. V was clipped by 6 bases and J by 5 bases; unmatched bases: 14. CDR3 length: 16 residues. Germline lookup yields CDR1 SGHRS and CDR2 YFSETQ. The CDR3 coding sequence is TGCGCCAGCACCGCTAGCTCTCACAGGGGAAACAATGAGCAGTTCTTC. It specifies CASTASSHRGNNEQFF.

This chain links TRBV20-1 with TRBJ2-6; D gene ambiguous. Germline loops: CDR1 DFQATT, CDR2 SNEGSKA (reference sequence). The CDR3 runs to 15 residues. V was clipped by 0 bases and J by 4 bases, with 10 bases between them. The CDR3 DNA sequence: TGCAGTGCTAGAGATCACGGTACCGGGGCCAACGTCCTGACTTTC. Protein product: CSARDHGTGANVLTF.

The genes are TRBV12-3 or TRBV12-4 and TRBJ1-2, with D unresolved. There are 11 residues in the CDR3. Trimming removed 1 base at V and 7 bases at J, with 4 bases between. The CDR3 sequence: CASSLGAGYTF. The DNA for the CDR3 is TGTGCCAGCAGTTTAGGGGCTGGCTACACCTTC.

This clonotype was found a few times. In DNA, the CDR3 is TGTGCCAGCACCCCAGGACTAGCGGCGGGCAATGAGCAGTTCTTC. Its protein is CASTPGLAAGNEQFF. This chain joins TRBV7-3 and TRBJ2-1; 10 bases map to TRBD2. V dropped 7 bases and J dropped 6; count of bases not matched to a gene: 9. The germline V gene encodes CDR1 SGHTA and CDR2 FQGTGA. The CDR3 totals 15 residues.

The rearrangement uses TRBV12-3 or TRBV12-4 and TRBJ1-5, with a weak D call TRBD1 (5 bases). The CDR3 runs 14 residues. V was trimmed by 3 bases and J by 3 bases, leaving 9 bases between them. The CDR3: CASSFGGYNQPQHF. As DNA, the CDR3 is TGTGCCAGCAGTTTCGGGGGATACAATCAGCCCCAGCATTTT.

This chain links TRBV5-1 with TRBJ2-1, with 10 bases identical to TRBD1. Germline loops: CDR1 SGHRS, CDR2 YFSETQ. This CDR3 spans 15 amino acids. V shed 0 bases, J shed 6 bases, and the junction held 3 bases outside the gene matches. The CDR3 nucleotides read TGCGCCAGCAGCTTGGTGGGGACAGGGGTCAATGAGCAGTTCTTC. Its translation is CASSLVGTGVNEQFF.

This chain joins TRBV6-6 and TRBJ2-7, with 11 bases aligning to TRBD1. The CDR3 is 16 residues long. With V trimmed by 5 bases and J by 1 base, 7 bases remained unmatched. Germline V gene data show CDR1 as MNHNY and CDR2 as SVGAGI (reference sequence). The CDR3 nucleotides are TGTGCCAGCAGTCCACAGGACAGGGGGCGATCCTACGAGCAGTACTTC. Translated: CASSPQDRGRSYEQYF.